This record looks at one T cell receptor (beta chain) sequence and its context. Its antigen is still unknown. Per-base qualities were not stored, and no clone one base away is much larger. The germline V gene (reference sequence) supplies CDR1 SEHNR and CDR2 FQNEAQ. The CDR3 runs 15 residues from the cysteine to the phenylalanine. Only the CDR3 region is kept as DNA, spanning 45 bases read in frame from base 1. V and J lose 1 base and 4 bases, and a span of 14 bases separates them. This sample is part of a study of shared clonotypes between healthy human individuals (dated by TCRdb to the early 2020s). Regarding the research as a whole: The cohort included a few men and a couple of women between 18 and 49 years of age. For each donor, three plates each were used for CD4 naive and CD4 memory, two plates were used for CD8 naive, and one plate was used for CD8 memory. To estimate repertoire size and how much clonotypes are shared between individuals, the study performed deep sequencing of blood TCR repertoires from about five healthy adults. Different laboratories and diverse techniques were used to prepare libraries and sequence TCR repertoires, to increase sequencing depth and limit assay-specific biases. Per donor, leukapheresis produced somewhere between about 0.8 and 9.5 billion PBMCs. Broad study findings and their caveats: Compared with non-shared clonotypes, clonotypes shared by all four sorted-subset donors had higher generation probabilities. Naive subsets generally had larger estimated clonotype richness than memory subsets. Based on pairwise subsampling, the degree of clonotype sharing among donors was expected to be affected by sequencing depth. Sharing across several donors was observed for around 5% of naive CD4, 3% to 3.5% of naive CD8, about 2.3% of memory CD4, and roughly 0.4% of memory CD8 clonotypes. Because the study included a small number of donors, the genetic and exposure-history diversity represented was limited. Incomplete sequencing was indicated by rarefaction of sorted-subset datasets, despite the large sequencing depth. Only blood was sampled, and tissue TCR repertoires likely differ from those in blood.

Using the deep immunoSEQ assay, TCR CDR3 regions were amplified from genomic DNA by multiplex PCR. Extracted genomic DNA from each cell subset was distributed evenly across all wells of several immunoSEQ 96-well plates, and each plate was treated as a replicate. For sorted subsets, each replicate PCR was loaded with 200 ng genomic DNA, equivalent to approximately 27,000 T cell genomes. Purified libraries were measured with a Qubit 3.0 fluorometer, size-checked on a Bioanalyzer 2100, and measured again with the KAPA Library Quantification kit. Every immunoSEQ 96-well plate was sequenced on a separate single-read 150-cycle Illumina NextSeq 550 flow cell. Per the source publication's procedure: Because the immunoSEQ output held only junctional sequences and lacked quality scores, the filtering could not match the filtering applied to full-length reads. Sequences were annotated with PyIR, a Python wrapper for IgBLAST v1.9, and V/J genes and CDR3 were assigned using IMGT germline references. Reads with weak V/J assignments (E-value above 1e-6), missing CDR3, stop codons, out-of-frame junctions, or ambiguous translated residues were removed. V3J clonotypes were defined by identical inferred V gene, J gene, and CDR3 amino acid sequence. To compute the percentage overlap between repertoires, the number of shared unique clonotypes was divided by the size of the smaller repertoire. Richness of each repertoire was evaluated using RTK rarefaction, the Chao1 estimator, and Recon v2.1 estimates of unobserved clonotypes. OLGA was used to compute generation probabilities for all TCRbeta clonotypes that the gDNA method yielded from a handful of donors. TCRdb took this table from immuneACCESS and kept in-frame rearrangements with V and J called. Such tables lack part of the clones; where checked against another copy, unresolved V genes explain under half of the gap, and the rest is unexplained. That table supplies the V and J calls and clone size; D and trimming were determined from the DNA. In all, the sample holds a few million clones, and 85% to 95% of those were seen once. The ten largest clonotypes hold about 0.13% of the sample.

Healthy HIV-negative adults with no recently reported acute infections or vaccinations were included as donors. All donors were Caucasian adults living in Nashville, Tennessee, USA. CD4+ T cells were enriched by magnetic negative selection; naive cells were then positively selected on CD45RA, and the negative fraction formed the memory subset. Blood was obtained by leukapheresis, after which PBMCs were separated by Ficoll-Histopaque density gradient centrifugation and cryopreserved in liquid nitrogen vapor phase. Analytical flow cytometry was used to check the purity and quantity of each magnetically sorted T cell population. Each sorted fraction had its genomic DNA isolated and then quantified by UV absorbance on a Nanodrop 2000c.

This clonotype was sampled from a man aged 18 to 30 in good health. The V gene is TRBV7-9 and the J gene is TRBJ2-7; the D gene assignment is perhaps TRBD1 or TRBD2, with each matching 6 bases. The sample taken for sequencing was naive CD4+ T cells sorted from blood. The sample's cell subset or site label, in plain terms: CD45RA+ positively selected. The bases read TGTGCCAGCAGCTTAGAGGGGGGCGCAACATACGAGCAGTACTTC. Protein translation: CASSLEGGATYEQYF.